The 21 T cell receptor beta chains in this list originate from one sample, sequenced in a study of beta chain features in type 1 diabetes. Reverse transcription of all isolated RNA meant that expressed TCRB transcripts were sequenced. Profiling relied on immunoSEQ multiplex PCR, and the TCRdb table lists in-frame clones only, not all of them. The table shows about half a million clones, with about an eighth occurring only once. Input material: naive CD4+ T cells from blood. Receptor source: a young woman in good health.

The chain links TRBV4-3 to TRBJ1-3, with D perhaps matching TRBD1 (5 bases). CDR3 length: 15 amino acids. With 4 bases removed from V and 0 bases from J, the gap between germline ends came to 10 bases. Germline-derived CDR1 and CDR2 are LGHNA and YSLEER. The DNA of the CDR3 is TGCGCCAGCAGCCCCCTCACAGGCTCTGGAAACACCATATATTTT. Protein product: CASSPLTGSGNTIYF.

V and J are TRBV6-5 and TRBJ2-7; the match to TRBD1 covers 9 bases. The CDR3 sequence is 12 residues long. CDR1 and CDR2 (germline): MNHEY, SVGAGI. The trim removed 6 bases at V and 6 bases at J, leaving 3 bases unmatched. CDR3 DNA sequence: TGTGCCAGCAGGGGGACAGGGAGCGAGCAGTACGTC. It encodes CASRGTGSEQYV.

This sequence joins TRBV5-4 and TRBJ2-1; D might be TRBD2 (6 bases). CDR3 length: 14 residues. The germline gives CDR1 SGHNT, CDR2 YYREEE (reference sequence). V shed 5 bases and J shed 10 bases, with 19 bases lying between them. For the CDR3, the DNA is TGTGCCAGCAGTGGGCGGGGAGGTCTTCAGGAGCAGTTCTTC. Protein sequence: CASSGRGGLQEQFF.

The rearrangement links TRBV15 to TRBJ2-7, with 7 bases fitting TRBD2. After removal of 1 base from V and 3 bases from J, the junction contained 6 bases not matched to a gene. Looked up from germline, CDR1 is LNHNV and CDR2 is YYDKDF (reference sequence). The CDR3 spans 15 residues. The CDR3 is CATSRAGGSFYEQYF. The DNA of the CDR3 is TGTGCCACCAGCAGAGCAGGCGGGAGTTTCTACGAGCAGTACTTC.

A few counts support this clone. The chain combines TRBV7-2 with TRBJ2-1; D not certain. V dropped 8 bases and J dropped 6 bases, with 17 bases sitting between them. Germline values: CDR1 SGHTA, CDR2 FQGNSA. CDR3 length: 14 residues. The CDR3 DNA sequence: TGTGCCAGCCGAACCCGGTCGGGTGTCAATGAGCAGTTCTTC. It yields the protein CASRTRSGVNEQFF.

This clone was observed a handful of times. The CDR3 loop is CASSYRGATSTDTQYF. The CDR3 bases are TGTGCCAGCAGTTACCGCGGGGCAACAAGCACAGATACGCAGTATTTT. The V and J genes are TRBV6-5 and TRBJ2-3, with a possible D match to TRBD2 (6 bases). V was clipped by 2 bases and J by 0 bases, with 12 bases between them. Germline V gene data show CDR1 as MNHEY and CDR2 as SVGAGI. This CDR3 spans 16 amino acids.

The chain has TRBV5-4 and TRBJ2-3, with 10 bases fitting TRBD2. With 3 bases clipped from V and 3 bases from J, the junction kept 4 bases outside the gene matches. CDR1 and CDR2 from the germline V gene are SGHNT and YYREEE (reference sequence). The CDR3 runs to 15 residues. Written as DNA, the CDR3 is TGTGCCAGCAGCTCGGGACTAGCGTTAACAGATACGCAGTATTTT. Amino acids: CASSSGLALTDTQYF.

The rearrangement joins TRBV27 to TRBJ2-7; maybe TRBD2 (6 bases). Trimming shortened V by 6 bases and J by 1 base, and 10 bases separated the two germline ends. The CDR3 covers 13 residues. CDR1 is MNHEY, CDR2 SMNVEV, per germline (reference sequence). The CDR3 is CASSQRESYEQYF. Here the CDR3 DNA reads TGTGCCAGCAGCCAACGGGAGTCCTACGAGCAGTACTTC.

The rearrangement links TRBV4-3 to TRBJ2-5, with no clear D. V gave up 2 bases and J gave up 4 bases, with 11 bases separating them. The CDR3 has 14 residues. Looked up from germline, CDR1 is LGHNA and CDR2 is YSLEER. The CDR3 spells CASSQWPRRETQYF. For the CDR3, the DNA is TGCGCCAGCAGCCAATGGCCCCGACGAGAGACCCAGTACTTC.

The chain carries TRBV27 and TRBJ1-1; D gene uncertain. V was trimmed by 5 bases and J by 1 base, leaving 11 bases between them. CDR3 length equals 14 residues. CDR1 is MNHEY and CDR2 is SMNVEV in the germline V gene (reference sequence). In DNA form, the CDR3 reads TGTGCCAGCAGTCTGGAAGGTGCGAACACTGAAGCTTTCTTT. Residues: CASSLEGANTEAFF.

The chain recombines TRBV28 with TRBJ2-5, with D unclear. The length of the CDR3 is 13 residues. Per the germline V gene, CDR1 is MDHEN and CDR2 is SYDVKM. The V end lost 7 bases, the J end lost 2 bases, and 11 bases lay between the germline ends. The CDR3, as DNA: TGTGCCAGCACCCTGGACGGACAAGAGACCCAGTACTTC. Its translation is CASTLDGQETQYF.

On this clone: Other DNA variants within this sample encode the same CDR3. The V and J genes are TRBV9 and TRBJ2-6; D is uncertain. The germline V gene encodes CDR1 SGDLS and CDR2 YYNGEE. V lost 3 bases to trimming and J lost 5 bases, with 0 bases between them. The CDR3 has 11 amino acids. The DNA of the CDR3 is TGTGCCAGCAGCGGGGCCAACGTCCTGACTTTC. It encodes CASSGANVLTF.

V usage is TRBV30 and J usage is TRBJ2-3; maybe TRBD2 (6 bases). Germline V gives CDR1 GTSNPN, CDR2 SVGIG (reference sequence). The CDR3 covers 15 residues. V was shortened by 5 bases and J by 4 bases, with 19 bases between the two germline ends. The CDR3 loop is CAWELGEVVADTQYF. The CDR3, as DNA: TGTGCCTGGGAGTTGGGGGAGGTAGTCGCAGATACGCAGTATTTT.

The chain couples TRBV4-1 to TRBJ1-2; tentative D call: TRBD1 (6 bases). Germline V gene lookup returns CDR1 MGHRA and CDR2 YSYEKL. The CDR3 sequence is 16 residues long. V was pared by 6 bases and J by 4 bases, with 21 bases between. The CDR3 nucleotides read TGCGCCAGCAGACATATGGGGGGCTCATGGTCCTATGGCTACACCTTC. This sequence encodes CASRHMGGSWSYGYTF.

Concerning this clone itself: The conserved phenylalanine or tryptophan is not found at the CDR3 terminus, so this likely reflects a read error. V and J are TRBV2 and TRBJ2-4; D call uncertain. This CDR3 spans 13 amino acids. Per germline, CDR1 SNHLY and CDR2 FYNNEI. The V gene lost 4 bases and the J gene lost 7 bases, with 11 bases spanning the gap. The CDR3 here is CASSVRSRNIQYI. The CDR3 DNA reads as TGTGCCAGCAGTGTTAGAAGCCGGAACATTCAGTACATC.

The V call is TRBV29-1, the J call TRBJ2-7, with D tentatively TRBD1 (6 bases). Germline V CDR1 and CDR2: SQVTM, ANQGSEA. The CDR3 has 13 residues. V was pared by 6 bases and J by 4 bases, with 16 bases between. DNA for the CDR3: TGCAGCGTCGACGGACAGAGCCATTACGAGCAGTACGTC. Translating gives CSVDGQSHYEQYV.

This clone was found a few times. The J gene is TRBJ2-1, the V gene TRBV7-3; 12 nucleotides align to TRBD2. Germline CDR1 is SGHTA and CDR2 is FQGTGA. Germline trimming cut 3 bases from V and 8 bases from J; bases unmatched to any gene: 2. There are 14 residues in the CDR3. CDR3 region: CASSLGLAGDEQFF. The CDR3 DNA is TGTGCCAGCAGCTTGGGACTAGCGGGTGATGAGCAGTTCTTC.

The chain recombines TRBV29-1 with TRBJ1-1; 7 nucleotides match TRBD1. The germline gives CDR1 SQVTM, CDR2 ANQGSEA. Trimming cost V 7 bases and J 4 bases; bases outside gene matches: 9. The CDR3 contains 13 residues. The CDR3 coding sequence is TGCAGCGCCGACAGGGACGTGGGCACTGAAGCTTTCTTT. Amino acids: CSADRDVGTEAFF. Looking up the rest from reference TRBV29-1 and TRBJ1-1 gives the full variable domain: SAVISQKPSRDICQRGTSLTIQCQVDSQVTMMFWYRQQPGQSLTLIATANQGSEATYESGFVIDKFPISRPNLTFSTLTVSNMSPEDSSIYLCSADRDVGTEAFFGQGTRLTVV.

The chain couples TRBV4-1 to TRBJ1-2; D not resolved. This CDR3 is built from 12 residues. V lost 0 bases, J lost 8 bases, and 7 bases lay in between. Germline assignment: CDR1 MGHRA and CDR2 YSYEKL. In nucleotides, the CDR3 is TGCGCCAGCAGCCAAGACAGGTCCGGCTACACCTTC. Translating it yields CASSQDRSGYTF.

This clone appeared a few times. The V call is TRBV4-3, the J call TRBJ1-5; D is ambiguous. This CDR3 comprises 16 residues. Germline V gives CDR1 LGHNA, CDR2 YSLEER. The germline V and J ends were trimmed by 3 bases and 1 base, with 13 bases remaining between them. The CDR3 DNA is TGCGCCAGCAGCCAGGGGTTATTAGGAAGCAATCAGCCCCAGCATTTT. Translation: CASSQGLLGSNQPQHF.

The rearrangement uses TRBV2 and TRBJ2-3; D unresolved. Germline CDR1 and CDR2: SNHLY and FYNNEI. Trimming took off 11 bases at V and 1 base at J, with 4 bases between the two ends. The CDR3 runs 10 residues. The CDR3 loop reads CAAGTDTQYF. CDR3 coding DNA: TGTGCCGCAGGCACAGATACGCAGTATTTT.